The clone carrying this TCR beta chain was counted a few times. The authors' processing: From reference gene primer amplification, estimates of nucleated cell counts were derived. TCRdb's table, derived via immunoSEQ multiplex PCR, lists solely in-frame clones and lacks some. V and J calls and clone size are those listed in that table; D and trimming were worked out from the DNA. The table has over 120,000 clones, 70% to 80% seen once. This sample was taken from a study of blood T cell repertoires in COVID-19. Study-level information: The United States, Italy and Spain provided the acute and convalescent COVID-19 samples.

The receptor was derived from a woman between 50 and 59 years old with active or convalescent COVID-19. Sample: peripheral blood.

Written as DNA, the CDR3 is TGTGCCAGCAGCTTATCGGGGGTCACTGAAGCTTTCTTT. Protein sequence: CASSLSGVTEAFF. The chain is built from TRBV7-3 and TRBJ1-1; a possible D gene is TRBD1 (5 bases). The germline V gene encodes CDR1 SGHTA and CDR2 FQGTGA. Trimming stripped 2 bases from V and 4 bases from J, with 8 bases between. The CDR3 contains 13 residues. The full variable domain, completed using reference TRBV7-3 and TRBJ1-1, is GAGVSQTPSNKVTEKGKYVELRCDPISGHTALYWYRQSLGQGPEFLIYFQGTGAADDSGLPNDRFFAVRPEGSVSTLKIQRTERGDSAVYLCASSLSGVTEAFFGQGTRLTVV.